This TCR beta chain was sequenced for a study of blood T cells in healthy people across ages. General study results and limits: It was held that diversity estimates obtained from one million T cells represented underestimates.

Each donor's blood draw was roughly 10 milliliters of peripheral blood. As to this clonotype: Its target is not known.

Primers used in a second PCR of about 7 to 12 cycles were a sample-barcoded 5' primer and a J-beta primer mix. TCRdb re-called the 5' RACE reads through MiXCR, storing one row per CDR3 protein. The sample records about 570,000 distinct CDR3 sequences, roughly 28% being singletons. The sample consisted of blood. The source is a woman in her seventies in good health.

The CDR3 coding sequence is TGTGCCAGCAGTGTGAGGCAGAGAGAGACCCAGTACTTC. As protein: CASSVRQRETQYF. The genes are TRBV2 and TRBJ2-5; D is unresolved. Deletions cut 4 bases from V and 4 bases from J, with 10 bases between. CDR1 is SNHLY and CDR2 is FYNNEI in the germline V gene. The CDR3 sequence is 13 residues long.